The 22 T cell receptor beta chains reported below all come from one sample, sequenced in a study of shared clonotypes between healthy human individuals. Sequencing used immunoSEQ multiplex PCR; TCRdb keeps in-frame clones, though not all of them. The table shows under 600,000 clones, with 95% to 98% occurring only once. The naive CD8 fraction comprised CD45RO-negative cells positively selected for CCR7 and excluded terminally differentiated effector memory CD45RA+ cells. The sample comprised naive CD8+ T cells sorted from blood. The receptors derive from a man aged 30-40 years in good health.

V gene TRBV5-1 combines with J gene TRBJ2-1; 7 bases are shared with TRBD2. Germline assignment: CDR1 SGHRS and CDR2 YFSETQ. This CDR3 region has 15 residues. The junction had 3 bases not matched to a gene; V was cut back by 1 base and J by 2 bases. The CDR3 coding sequence is TGCGCCAGCAGCTTGCTAGCGGCCGCCTACAATGAGCAGTTCTTC. Protein sequence: CASSLLAAAYNEQFF.

The chain recombines TRBV5-6 with TRBJ2-3; D unclear. Germline V gene lookup returns CDR1 SGHDT and CDR2 YYEEEE. The ends were cut back, 2 bases at V and 2 bases at J, with 18 bases in the middle. The CDR3 extends over 17 amino acids. The CDR3 spells CASSLAVASITTDTQYF. CDR3 nucleotide sequence: TGTGCCAGCAGCTTAGCAGTCGCCAGTATAACCACAGATACGCAGTATTTT.

This chain joins TRBV30 and TRBJ2-1; the D gene could be TRBD1 or TRBD2 (5 bases each). CDR3 length: 10 residues. V lost 5 bases to trimming and J lost 8 bases, with 7 bases between them. Germline lookup yields CDR1 GTSNPN and CDR2 SVGIG (reference sequence). CDR3: CAWEGHEQFF. For the CDR3, the DNA is TGTGCCTGGGAGGGGCATGAGCAGTTCTTC.

The CDR3 DNA reads as TGTGCCAGCTCACCTTGGGGAGGACAGGGGAAAGAAAAACTGTTTTTT. Amino acid sequence: CASSPWGGQGKEKLFF. V usage is TRBV18 and J usage is TRBJ1-4, with TRBD1 matching 9 bases. Germline loops: CDR1 KGHSH, CDR2 LQKENI. This CDR3 is 16 amino acids long. V was pared by 3 bases and J by 8 bases, with 10 bases of the junction left unmatched.

The V call is TRBV9, the J call TRBJ2-1, with TRBD2 identical over 8 bases. The CDR3 sequence is 16 residues long. Germline V CDR1 and CDR2: SGDLS, YYNGEE. The trim removed 6 bases at V and 0 bases at J, leaving 8 bases unmatched. The CDR3, as DNA: TGTGCCAGCACTATGCGGGAGGCGAGCTCCTACAATGAGCAGTTCTTC. It specifies CASTMREASSYNEQFF.

The genes are TRBV29-1 and TRBJ2-2; TRBD2 matches at 7 bases. In germline, CDR1 is SQVTM, CDR2 ANQGSEA. The CDR3 is 14 amino acids. J lost 6 bases, V lost 3 bases, and 7 bases had no gene match. The CDR3 bases are TGCAGCGTTGAGGGCGGGAGCATATCCGGGGAGCTGTTTTTT. It translates to CSVEGGSISGELFF.

In its sample, this clone was seen once. J is TRBJ2-5 and V is TRBV9; 10 positions agree with TRBD2. Germline V gives CDR1 SGDLS, CDR2 YYNGEE. The CDR3 consists of 15 residues. The J segment lost 5 bases and the V segment lost 0 bases, leaving 4 bases of the junction unmatched. CDR3 nucleotides: TGTGCCAGCAGCGTAGAGCTAGCGGGAGAGGAGACCCAGTACTTC. As protein: CASSVELAGEETQYF.

The V gene is TRBV20-1, the J gene TRBJ2-7; D might be TRBD2 (6 bases). The germline CDR1 and CDR2 sequences are DFQATT and SNEGSKA (reference sequence). V was trimmed by 0 bases and J by 8 bases, leaving 8 bases between them. The CDR3 is made up of 11 amino acids. The CDR3 DNA reads TGCAGTGCTAGAGAGGGAGGAAAGCAGTACTTC. It translates to CSAREGGKQYF.

V is TRBV27 and J is TRBJ2-1; no clear D. The CDR3 length is 16 residues. CDR1 and CDR2 from the germline V gene are MNHEY and SMNVEV (reference sequence). The V end was cut by 6 bases, the J end by 4 bases, with 19 bases between. CDR3 in DNA: TGTGCCAGCAGAACTATTGGGGATTTGACATACAATGAGCAGTTCTTC. This gives the protein CASRTIGDLTYNEQFF.

The rearrangement links TRBV7-9 to TRBJ2-4, with D perhaps matching TRBD2 (7 bases). The CDR3 extends over 16 amino acids. The V end lost 5 bases, the J end lost 5 bases, and 19 bases lay between the germline ends. CDR1 and CDR2 (germline): SEHNR, FQNEAQ (reference sequence). CDR3 DNA sequence: TGTGCCAGCAGCGGTGGCGGGGGCGCGTCCGAAAACATTCAGTACTTC. Translation gives CASSGGGGASENIQYF.

The chain employs TRBV28 and TRBJ2-7; 14 bases are a match to TRBD2. CDR3 length equals 15 residues. The V gene end was trimmed by 6 bases and the J gene end by 4 bases; junction bases not matched to a gene: 5. Germline V CDR1 and CDR2: MDHEN, SYDVKM. CDR3 DNA: TGTGCCAGCAGCCCCGGGACTAGCGGGAGTTACGAGCAGTACTTC. Its translation: CASSPGTSGSYEQYF.

The chain has TRBV10-1 and TRBJ2-2; 11 bases align to TRBD2. Trimming removed 5 bases from V and 7 bases from J; junction bases left unmatched: 3. The length of the CDR3 is 14 residues. The germline CDR1 and CDR2 sequences are WNHNN and SYGVQD (reference sequence). In DNA, the CDR3 is TGCGCCAGCAGTCCACTAGCGGGAGACGGGGAGCTGTTTTTT. It specifies CASSPLAGDGELFF.

This clone has a single count. This chain links TRBV4-3 with TRBJ2-1; no firm D call. The germline V and J ends were trimmed by 5 bases and 0 bases, with 14 bases remaining between them. From germline, CDR1 is LGHNA and CDR2 YSLEER. The CDR3 is 16 residues long. The CDR3 spells CASSSKVTSSYNEQFF. As DNA, the CDR3 is TGCGCCAGCAGCTCTAAGGTCACGAGCTCCTACAATGAGCAGTTCTTC.

This clone is a singleton in its sample. This chain joins TRBV9 and TRBJ2-1; the match to TRBD2 covers 13 bases. This CDR3 has 18 amino acids. CDR1 and CDR2 from the germline V gene are SGDLS and YYNGEE. V shed 0 bases and J 1 base; nucleotides not matched to a gene: 4. The CDR3 sequence: CASSVEGLAGLSYNEQFF. CDR3 DNA: TGTGCCAGCAGCGTAGAGGGACTAGCGGGGCTATCCTACAATGAGCAGTTCTTC.

The genes are TRBV5-5 and TRBJ2-5; tentative D call: TRBD2 (6 bases). The V end was cut by 1 base, the J end by 2 bases, with 12 bases between. The length of the CDR3 is 15 residues. Per germline, CDR1 SGHKS and CDR2 YYEKEE (reference sequence). CDR3 loop: CASSLKGTLQETQYF. The CDR3 DNA reads TGTGCCAGCAGCTTGAAGGGGACTTTACAAGAGACCCAGTACTTC.

This chain joins TRBV27 and TRBJ2-3; D not certain. The germline V and J ends were trimmed by 2 bases and 2 bases, with 5 bases remaining between them. The CDR3 covers 13 residues. The germline V gene encodes CDR1 MNHEY and CDR2 SMNVEV (reference sequence). The CDR3 spells CASSLDATDTQYF. The CDR3, as DNA: TGTGCCAGCAGTTTAGACGCCACAGATACGCAGTATTTT.

The V call is TRBV19, the J call TRBJ2-1; 9 nucleotides line up with TRBD2. The germline CDR1 and CDR2 sequences are LNHDA and SQIVND (reference sequence). This CDR3 comprises 14 residues. Germline trimming cut 8 bases from V and 6 bases from J; bases unmatched to any gene: 8. CDR3 sequence reads: CASQPGLAINEQFF. The CDR3 nucleotides read TGTGCCAGTCAACCGGGACTAGCTATCAATGAGCAGTTCTTC. Full variable domain (missing parts from reference TRBV19 and TRBJ2-1): DGGITQSPKYLFRKEGQNVTLSCEQNLNHDAMYWYRQDPGQGLRLIYYSQIVNDFQKGDIAEGYSVSREKKESFPLTVTSAQKNPTAFYLCASQPGLAINEQFFGPGTRLTVL.

Points on this clone: The CDR3 ends on some other residue instead of the conserved phenylalanine or tryptophan, so this is likely a read error. The DNA is omitted, as the CDR3 cannot be located on it reliably, and the CDR3 follows TCRdb's listing. V usage is TRBV10-2 and J usage is TRBJ2-7; whether TRBD2, the table's D call, matches the DNA was not checked. The CDR3 spans 14 amino acids, including both terminal residues. CDR1 WSHSY and CDR2 SAAADI come from the germline V gene. CDR3 sequence reads: CANPRTSQLRAVLR.

The table lists this clone with a count of one. The CDR3 spells CASTPGQETQYF. The CDR3 nucleotides read TGTGCCAGCACCCCCGGGCAAGAGACCCAGTACTTC. The chain is built from TRBV7-9 and TRBJ2-5; D gene unclear. Germline CDR1 and CDR2: SEHNR and FQNEAQ (reference sequence). CDR3 size: 12 residues. Trimming left V 7 bases short and J 2 bases short, with 8 bases between.

V gene TRBV5-5 combines with J gene TRBJ2-7, with D uncertain. V lost 5 bases to trimming and J lost 1 base, with 7 bases between them. The CDR3 length is 12 residues. Germline CDR1 SGHKS, CDR2 YYEKEE (reference sequence). The DNA of the CDR3 is TGTGCCAGCAGTGCAGATTCCTACGAGCAGTACTTC. Its protein product is CASSADSYEQYF.

In regard to this clone: The junction departs from the called germline gene at one end, perhaps through a read error. The chain joins TRBV10-1 to TRBJ2-7; either TRBD1 or TRBD2 may fit D (6 bases each). There are 11 residues in the CDR3. Germline V CDR1 and CDR2: WNHNN, SYGVQD (reference sequence). The CDR3: CASSEGGQHHF. CDR3 bases: TGCGCCAGCAGTGAGGGGGGGCAGCACCACTTC.

The rearrangement joins TRBV13 to TRBJ2-1; D not certain. V was cut by 4 bases and J by 9 bases, with 13 bases left in between. CDR3 length: 13 residues. The germline CDR1 and CDR2 sequences are PRHDT and FYEKMQ (reference sequence). The CDR3 here is CASSSTPPSEQFF. The CDR3 DNA reads as TGTGCCAGCAGCTCAACTCCACCTAGTGAGCAGTTCTTC.